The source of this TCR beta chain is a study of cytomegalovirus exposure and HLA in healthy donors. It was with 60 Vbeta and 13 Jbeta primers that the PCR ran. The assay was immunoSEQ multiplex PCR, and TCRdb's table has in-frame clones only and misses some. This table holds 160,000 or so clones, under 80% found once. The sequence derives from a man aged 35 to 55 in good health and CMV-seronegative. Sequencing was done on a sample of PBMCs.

The CDR3 bases are TGTGCCAGTAGTTCAGGGAACACTGAAGCTTTCTTT. It yields the protein CASSSGNTEAFF. V usage is TRBV19 and J usage is TRBJ1-1; D gene ambiguous. The V gene's germline CDR1 is LNHDA and CDR2 SQIVND (reference sequence). This CDR3 is 12 amino acids long. Deletions cut 5 bases from V and 1 base from J, with 5 bases between.